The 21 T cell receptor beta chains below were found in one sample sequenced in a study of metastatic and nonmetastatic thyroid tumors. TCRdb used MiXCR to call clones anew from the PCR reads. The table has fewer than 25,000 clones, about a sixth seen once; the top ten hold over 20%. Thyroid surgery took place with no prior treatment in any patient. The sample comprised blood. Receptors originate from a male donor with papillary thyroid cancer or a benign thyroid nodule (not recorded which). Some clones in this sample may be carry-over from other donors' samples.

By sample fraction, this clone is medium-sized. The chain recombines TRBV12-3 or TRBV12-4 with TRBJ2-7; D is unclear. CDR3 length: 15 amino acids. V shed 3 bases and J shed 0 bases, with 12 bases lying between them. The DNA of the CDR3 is TGTGCCAGCAGTTTGTCCGCCGCGAGCTCCTACGAGCAGTACTTC. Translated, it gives CASSLSAASSYEQYF.

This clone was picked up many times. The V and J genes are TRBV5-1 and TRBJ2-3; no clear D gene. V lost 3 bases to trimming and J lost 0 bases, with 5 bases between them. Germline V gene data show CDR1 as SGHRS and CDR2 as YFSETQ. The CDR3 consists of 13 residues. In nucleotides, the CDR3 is TGCGCCAGCAGCTCCTCTAGCACAGATACGCAGTATTTT. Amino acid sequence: CASSSSSTDTQYF.

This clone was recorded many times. The CDR3: CASSEYDLTDTQYF. CDR3 coding DNA: TGTGCCAGCAGTGAATACGACCTCACAGATACGCAGTATTTT. This sequence joins TRBV6-1 and TRBJ2-3; no definite D call. The V and J ends lost 2 bases and 2 bases respectively, with 8 bases between them. In germline, CDR1 is MNHNS, CDR2 SASEGT. The CDR3 covers 14 residues.

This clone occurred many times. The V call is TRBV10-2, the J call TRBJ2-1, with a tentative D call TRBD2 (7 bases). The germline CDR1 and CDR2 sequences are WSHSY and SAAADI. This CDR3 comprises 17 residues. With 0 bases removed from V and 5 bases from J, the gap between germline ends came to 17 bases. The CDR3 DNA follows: TGCGCCAGCAGTGAGTCGAATGGGGGCGGGGGTAACAATGAGCAGTTCTTC. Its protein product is CASSESNGGGGNNEQFF.

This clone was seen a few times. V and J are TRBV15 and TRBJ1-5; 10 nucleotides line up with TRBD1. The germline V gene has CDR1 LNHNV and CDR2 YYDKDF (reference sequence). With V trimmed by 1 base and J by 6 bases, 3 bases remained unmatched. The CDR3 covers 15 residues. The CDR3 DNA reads TGTGCCACCAGCAGAGGGACAGGGGGAGGTCAGCCCCAGCATTTT. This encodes CATSRGTGGGQPQHF.

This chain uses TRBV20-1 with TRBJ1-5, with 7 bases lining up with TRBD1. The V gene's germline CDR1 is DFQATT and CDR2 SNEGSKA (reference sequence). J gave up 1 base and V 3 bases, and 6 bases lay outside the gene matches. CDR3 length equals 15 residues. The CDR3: CSASRLGQSNQPQHF. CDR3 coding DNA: TGCAGTGCTAGTCGGTTGGGACAGAGCAATCAGCCCCAGCATTTT.

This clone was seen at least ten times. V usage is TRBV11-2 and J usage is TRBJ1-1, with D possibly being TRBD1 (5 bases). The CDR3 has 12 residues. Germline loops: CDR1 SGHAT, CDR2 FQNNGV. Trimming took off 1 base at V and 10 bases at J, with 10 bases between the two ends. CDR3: CASSLVGASAFF. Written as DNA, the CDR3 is TGTGCCAGCAGCTTAGTCGGGGCTTCAGCTTTCTTT. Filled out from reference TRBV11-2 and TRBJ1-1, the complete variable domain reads EAGVAQSPRYKIIEKRQSVAFWCNPISGHATLYWYQQILGQGPKLLIQFQNNGVVDDSQLPKDRFSAERLKGVDSTLKIQPAKLEDSAVYLCASSLVGASAFFGQGTRLTVV.

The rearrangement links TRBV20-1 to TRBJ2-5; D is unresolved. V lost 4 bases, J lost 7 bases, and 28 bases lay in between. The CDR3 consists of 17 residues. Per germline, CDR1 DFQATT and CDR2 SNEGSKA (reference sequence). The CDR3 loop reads CSATQVPLLRTWGTQYF. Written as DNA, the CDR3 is TGCAGTGCTACCCAGGTTCCCCTTCTACGGACCTGGGGGACCCAGTACTTC.

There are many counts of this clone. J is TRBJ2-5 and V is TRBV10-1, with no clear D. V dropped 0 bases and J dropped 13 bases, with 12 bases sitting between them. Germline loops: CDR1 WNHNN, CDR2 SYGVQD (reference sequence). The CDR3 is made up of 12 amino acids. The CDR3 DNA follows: TGCGCCAGCAGTGAGTCCACGGGTCCCCGGTACTTC. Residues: CASSESTGPRYF.

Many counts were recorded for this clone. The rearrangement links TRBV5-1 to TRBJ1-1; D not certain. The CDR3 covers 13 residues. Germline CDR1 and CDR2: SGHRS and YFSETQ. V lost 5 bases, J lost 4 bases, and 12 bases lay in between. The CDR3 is CASSFTWGTEAFF. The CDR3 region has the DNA TGCGCCAGCAGTTTCACATGGGGCACTGAAGCTTTCTTT. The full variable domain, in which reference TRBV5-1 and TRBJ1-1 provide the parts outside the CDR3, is KAGVTQTPRYLIKTRGQQVTLSCSPISGHRSVSWYQQTPGQGLQFLFEYFSETQRNKGNFPGRFSGRQFSNSRSEMNVSTLELGDSALYLCASSFTWGTEAFFGQGTRLTVV.

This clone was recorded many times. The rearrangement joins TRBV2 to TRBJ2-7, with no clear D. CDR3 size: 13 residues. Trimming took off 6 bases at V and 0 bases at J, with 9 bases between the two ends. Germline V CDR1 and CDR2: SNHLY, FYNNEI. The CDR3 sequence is CASRWTFSYEQYF. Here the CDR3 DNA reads TGTGCCAGCAGGTGGACGTTCTCCTACGAGCAGTACTTC.

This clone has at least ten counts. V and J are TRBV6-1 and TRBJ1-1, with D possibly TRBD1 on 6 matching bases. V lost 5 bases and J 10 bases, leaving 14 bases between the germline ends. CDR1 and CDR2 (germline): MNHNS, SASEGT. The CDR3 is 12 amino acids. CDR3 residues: CASSRQETGAFF. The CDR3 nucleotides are TGTGCCAGCAGTCGACAGGAGACAGGAGCTTTCTTT.

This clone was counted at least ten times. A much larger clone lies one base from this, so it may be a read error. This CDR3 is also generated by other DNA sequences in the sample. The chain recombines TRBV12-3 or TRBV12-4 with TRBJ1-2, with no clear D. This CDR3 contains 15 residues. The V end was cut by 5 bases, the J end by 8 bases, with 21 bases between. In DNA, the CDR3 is TGTGCCAGCAGTCACCCAACCAGTTTTATCTCGGGCTACACCTTC. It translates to CASSHPTSFISGYTF.

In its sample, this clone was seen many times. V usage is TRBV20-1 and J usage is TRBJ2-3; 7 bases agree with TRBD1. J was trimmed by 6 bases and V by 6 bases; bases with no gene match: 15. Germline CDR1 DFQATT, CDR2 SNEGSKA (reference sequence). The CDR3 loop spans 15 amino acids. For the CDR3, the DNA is TGCAGTGCCGTCACCCTTGACAGGGCGAGGGATACGCAGTATTTT. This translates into CSAVTLDRARDTQYF.

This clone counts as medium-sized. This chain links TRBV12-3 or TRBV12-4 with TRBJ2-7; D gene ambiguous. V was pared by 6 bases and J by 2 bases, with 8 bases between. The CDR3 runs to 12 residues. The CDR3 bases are TGTGCCAGCAGCCTCCATGCCTACGAGCAGTACTTC. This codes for CASSLHAYEQYF.

CDR3: CASSFWASSEQYF. The CDR3 nucleotides read TGTGCCAGCAGTTTTTGGGCGAGTAGCGAGCAGTACTTC. The chain links TRBV27 to TRBJ2-7, with D uncertain. Looked up from germline, CDR1 is MNHEY and CDR2 is SMNVEV (reference sequence). The CDR3 contains 13 residues. With 3 bases removed from V and 6 bases from J, the gap between germline ends came to 12 bases.

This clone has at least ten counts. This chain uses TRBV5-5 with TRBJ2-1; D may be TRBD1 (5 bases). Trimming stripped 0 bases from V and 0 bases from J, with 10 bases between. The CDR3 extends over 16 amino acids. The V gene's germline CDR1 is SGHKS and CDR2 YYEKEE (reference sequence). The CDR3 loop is CASSLGTPSSYNEQFF. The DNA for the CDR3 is TGTGCCAGCAGCTTGGGGACACCCAGCTCCTACAATGAGCAGTTCTTC.

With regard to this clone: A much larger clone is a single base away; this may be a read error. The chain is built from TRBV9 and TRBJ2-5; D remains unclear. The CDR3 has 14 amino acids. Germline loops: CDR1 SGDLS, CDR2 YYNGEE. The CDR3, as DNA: TGTGCCAGCAGCATGAGAAGCGCCCAAGAGACCGAGTACTTC. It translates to CASSMRSAQETEYF.

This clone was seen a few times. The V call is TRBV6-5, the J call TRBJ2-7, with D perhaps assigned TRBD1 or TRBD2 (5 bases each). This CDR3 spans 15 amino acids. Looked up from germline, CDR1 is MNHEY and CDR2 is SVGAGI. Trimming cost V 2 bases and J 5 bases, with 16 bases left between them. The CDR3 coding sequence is TGTGCCAGCAGTTACAAAGGGACGCCGTTTAACGAGCAGTACTTC. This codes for CASSYKGTPFNEQYF.

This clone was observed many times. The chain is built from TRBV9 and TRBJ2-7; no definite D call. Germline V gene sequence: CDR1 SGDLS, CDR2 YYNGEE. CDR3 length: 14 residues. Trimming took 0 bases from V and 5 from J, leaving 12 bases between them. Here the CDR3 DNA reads TGTGCCAGCAGCGTAGAGAGCCCCCGCCACGAGCAGTACTTC. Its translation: CASSVESPRHEQYF.

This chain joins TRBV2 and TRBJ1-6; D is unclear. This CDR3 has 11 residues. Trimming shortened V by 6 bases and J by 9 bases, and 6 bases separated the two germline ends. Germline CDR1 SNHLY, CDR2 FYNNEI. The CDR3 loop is CASSGLSPLHF. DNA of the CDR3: TGTGCCAGCAGCGGTCTTTCACCCCTCCACTTT.